Listed here are 20 T cell receptor beta chains from one sample, sequenced in a study of technical replicates of blood from several donors. The repertoire was sequenced with immunoSEQ multiplex PCR; TCRdb's copy has only in-frame clones and lacks some. The data hold some 68,000 clones, with just under 95% observed a single time. The material sequenced was T cells isolated from PBMCs. The receptor source for this set is a human donor in good health.

The chain has TRBV6-5 and TRBJ2-1, with TRBD2 identical over 10 bases. CDR3 size: 15 residues. CDR1 is MNHEY and CDR2 is SVGAGI in the germline V gene. The ends lost 2 bases at V and 6 bases at J; junction bases unmatched: 4. CDR3 coding DNA: TGTGCCAGCAGTTACGGAGCGGGAGGGGCCAATGAGCAGTTCTTC. Translated: CASSYGAGGANEQFF.

The rearrangement uses TRBV10-3 and TRBJ2-2; TRBD2 agrees at 9 bases. V was pared by 8 bases and J by 2 bases, with 24 bases of the junction left unmatched. CDR3 length: 21 residues. Germline V gives CDR1 ENHRY, CDR2 SYGVKD. CDR3 DNA sequence: TGTGCCATCGGACAACGACCCACCACCCGTAGCGGGAGCCCCAACACCGGGGAGCTGTTTTTT. Translating it yields CAIGQRPTTRSGSPNTGELFF.

This sequence joins TRBV29-1 and TRBJ2-1; 9 nucleotides line up with TRBD2. CDR1 and CDR2 from the germline V gene are SQVTM and ANQGSEA. This CDR3 has 14 amino acids. V lost 4 bases and J lost 7; bases outside the gene matches: 8. CDR3 sequence (DNA): TGCAGCGTTGCCGGGCGGGAGGGTTTGAATGAGCAGTTCTTC. Protein sequence: CSVAGREGLNEQFF.

This clone was observed a single time. The rearrangement links TRBV10-3 to TRBJ1-1; D is perhaps TRBD1 (6 bases). Germline CDR1 and CDR2: ENHRY and SYGVKD. Trimming cost V 8 bases and J 1 base, with 11 bases left between them. This CDR3 has 13 amino acids. CDR3 sequence: CAIQPGQNTEAFF. In nucleotides, the CDR3 is TGTGCCATCCAACCGGGACAGAACACTGAAGCTTTCTTT.

The V and J genes are TRBV5-5 and TRBJ2-7; D perhaps matches TRBD1 (5 bases). The CDR3 spans 14 residues. CDR1 SGHKS and CDR2 YYEKEE come from the germline V gene (reference sequence). The V end was cut by 1 base, the J end by 6 bases, with 14 bases between. The CDR3 DNA follows: TGTGCCAGCAGCTTGATCAGGGAATCCCTCGAGCAGTACTTC. Translated: CASSLIRESLEQYF.

The chain couples TRBV2 to TRBJ2-3; D possibly corresponds to TRBD1 (5 bases). The CDR3 runs 15 residues. Trimming took off 6 bases at V and 1 base at J, with 14 bases between the two ends. Germline CDR1 is SNHLY and CDR2 is FYNNEI. CDR3 nucleotide sequence: TGTGCCAGCAGGGCAGGGTTTACGGGCACAGATACGCAGTATTTT. Translation: CASRAGFTGTDTQYF.

The gene calls are TRBV4-3 and TRBJ2-3; tentatively, D is TRBD1 (6 bases). The CDR3 loop spans 15 amino acids. Germline-derived CDR1 and CDR2 are LGHNA and YSLEER. The V end was cut by 1 base, the J end by 0 bases, with 8 bases between. In nucleotides, the CDR3 is TGCGCCAGCAGCCAAGGGACAGTGAGCACAGATACGCAGTATTTT. This translates into CASSQGTVSTDTQYF.

In its sample, this clone was seen once. The rearrangement links TRBV6-6 to TRBJ1-2; D call uncertain. This CDR3 is 15 amino acids long. Germline CDR1 reads MNHNY; CDR2 reads SVGAGI (reference sequence). V was pared by 2 bases and J by 3 bases, with 13 bases between. In DNA, the CDR3 is TGTGCCAGCAGTTACGGCCTAGGAGTATACTATGGCTACACCTTC. Amino acids: CASSYGLGVYYGYTF.

The gene calls are TRBV2 and TRBJ2-7, with TRBD2 matching over 7 bases. This CDR3 spans 16 amino acids. Trimming at V came to 7 bases and at J to 12 bases, leaving 24 bases not matched to a gene. Germline CDR1 is SNHLY and CDR2 is FYNNEI. The CDR3 nucleotides are TGTGCCAGCATCGGCCCTCCAGCGGGATCAACGAGGAGGTCGTACTTC. Protein sequence: CASIGPPAGSTRRSYF.

The chain links TRBV9 to TRBJ2-7, with 11 nucleotides matching TRBD2. Germline CDR1 SGDLS, CDR2 YYNGEE. Losses at the gene ends were 1 base for V and 2 bases for J; bases not matched to a gene: 8. This CDR3 has 17 amino acids. The DNA for the CDR3 is TGTGCCAGCAGCGTAAGCGCCCTAGCGGGAGGACCCTACGAGCAGTACTTC. Its translation: CASSVSALAGGPYEQYF. Based on the CDR3 plus reference TRBV9 and TRBJ2-7, the full variable domain is DSGVTQTPKHLITATGQRVTLRCSPRSGDLSVYWYQQSLDQGLQFLIQYYNGEERAKGNILERFSAQQFPDLHSELNLSSLELGDSALYFCASSVSALAGGPYEQYFGPGTRLTVT.

The chain has TRBV10-2 and TRBJ2-7; possibly TRBD2 for D (6 bases). The V end was cut by 3 bases, the J end by 0 bases, with 9 bases between. The germline gives CDR1 WSHSY, CDR2 SAAADI. This CDR3 has 14 amino acids. The CDR3 DNA sequence: TGCGCCAGCAGTGATACCGGGGGCTCCTACGAGCAGTACTTC. Protein product: CASSDTGGSYEQYF.

J is TRBJ1-5 and V is TRBV27, with 9 bases fitting TRBD1. Germline assignment: CDR1 MNHEY and CDR2 SMNVEV (reference sequence). J lost 7 bases, V lost 4 bases, and 5 bases had no gene match. The CDR3 runs to 14 residues. CDR3 in DNA: TGTGCCAGCAGTTCTTGGACAGGGGACCAGCCCCAGCATTTT. As protein: CASSSWTGDQPQHF.

The J gene is TRBJ2-7, the V gene TRBV7-2; D is undetermined. Germline V gene data show CDR1 as SGHTA and CDR2 as FQGNSA. CDR3 size: 14 residues. V was cut by 2 bases and J by 0 bases, with 8 bases left in between. The CDR3 protein is CASSLSTVSYEQYF. The CDR3 DNA reads as TGTGCCAGCAGCTTAAGTACTGTCTCCTACGAGCAGTACTTC.

This rearrangement joins TRBV30 to TRBJ2-2; 8 positions match TRBD2. The CDR3 consists of 15 residues. V shed 2 bases, J shed 1 base, and the junction held 3 bases outside the gene matches. Germline loops: CDR1 GTSNPN, CDR2 SVGIG (reference sequence). CDR3 in DNA: TGTGCCTGGAGTATAGCGGGGAGGAACACCGGGGAGCTGTTTTTT. This translates into CAWSIAGRNTGELFF. Using reference TRBV30 and TRBJ2-2 for the parts outside the CDR3, the full variable domain is SQTIHQWPATLVQPVGSPLSLECTVEGTSNPNLYWYRQAAGRGLQLLFYSVGIGQISSEVPQNLSASRPQDRQFILSSKKLLLSDSGFYLCAWSIAGRNTGELFFGEGSRLTVL.

V gene TRBV6-5 combines with J gene TRBJ1-2, with D possibly matching TRBD1 (6 bases). This CDR3 contains 11 residues. V was clipped by 10 bases and J by 1 base, with 7 bases between them. Looked up from germline, CDR1 is MNHEY and CDR2 is SVGAGI. The CDR3 loop is CATDSNYGYTF. Here the CDR3 DNA reads TGTGCCACGGACAGTAACTATGGCTACACCTTC.

This chain links TRBV25-1 with TRBJ2-7; 9 nucleotides align to TRBD1. From germline, CDR1 is MGHDK and CDR2 SYGVNS. The CDR3 is 15 amino acids. The V and J ends lost 0 bases and 5 bases, in that order; junction bases with no gene match: 5. Written as DNA, the CDR3 is TGTGCCAGCAGTGAATATAAACAGGGGGCGCACGAGCAGTACTTC. This codes for CASSEYKQGAHEQYF.

J is TRBJ1-3 and V is TRBV19, with D unclear. The CDR3 consists of 15 residues. Germline CDR1 reads LNHDA; CDR2 reads SQIVND (reference sequence). Trimming pared 2 bases from V and 1 base from J, leaving 9 bases between. This CDR3 reads CASSIYSASGNTIYF. The CDR3 nucleotides read TGTGCCAGTAGTATATACAGTGCATCTGGAAACACCATATATTTT.

The V and J genes are TRBV30 and TRBJ2-1; 14 bases are shared with TRBD2. Germline CDR1 reads GTSNPN; CDR2 reads SVGIG (reference sequence). This CDR3 is built from 19 residues. The V and J ends lost 3 bases and 0 bases, in that order; junction bases with no gene match: 10. CDR3: CAWSGGLAGERVSYNEQFF. Written as DNA, the CDR3 is TGTGCCTGGAGCGGGGGACTAGCGGGAGAAAGGGTCTCCTACAATGAGCAGTTCTTC.

The table lists this clone with a count of one. The sample carries other DNA sequences with the same CDR3. The rearrangement joins TRBV9 to TRBJ2-5; D is possibly TRBD2 (5 bases). The CDR3 consists of 14 residues. The ends were cut back, 0 bases at V and 2 bases at J, with 8 bases in the middle. Germline CDR1 SGDLS, CDR2 YYNGEE. CDR3 DNA: TGTGCCAGCAGCGTAGGTGGAGGACAAGAGACCCAGTACTTC. Amino acid sequence: CASSVGGGQETQYF.

V gene TRBV11-3 combines with J gene TRBJ1-1; D call uncertain. The CDR3 sequence is 11 residues long. Trimming left V 6 bases short and J 2 bases short, with 4 bases between. Germline V CDR1 and CDR2: SGHNT, YENEEA. This CDR3 reads CASSLNTEAFF. DNA for the CDR3: TGTGCCAGCAGTCTAAACACTGAAGCTTTCTTT. Full variable domain (rest looked up from reference TRBV11-3 and TRBJ1-1): EAGVVQSPRYKIIEKKQPVAFWCNPISGHNTLYWYLQNLGQGPELLIRYENEEAVDDSQLPKDRFSAERLKGVDSTLKIQPAELGDSAVYLCASSLNTEAFFGQGTRLTVV.